This T cell receptor beta chain was captured in a study of monozygotic twins with inflammatory bowel disease. Donors each gave roughly 2.5 ml of blood. A word on this clonotype: Its antigen is undetermined.

General study results and limits: No discrimination was achieved between different T cell subtypes. It was in IBD patients that TCRbeta diversity (inverse Simpson) was lower than in healthy co-twins. Varied immunosuppressive treatments among patients may have increased repertoire variability.

This CDR3 contains 14 residues. The germline V gene has CDR1 MDHEN and CDR2 SYDVKM. TCRdb reprocessed the 5' RACE reads, with one entry per CDR3 protein and no DNA. The sample's table shows approximately 140,000 distinct CDR3 sequences. The clonotype was recovered from a human donor with ulcerative colitis or Crohn's disease, or a healthy co-twin of an affected twin (not recorded which). Sequencing was done on a sample of blood. The genes are TRBV28 and TRBJ2-6. The CDR3 loop reads CASSSFPGANVLTF.